This TCR beta chain was sequenced for a study of beta chain features in type 1 diabetes (dated by TCRdb to 2016 to 2019). In terms of the full investigation: Patients and healthy donors did not differ in mean age, gender distribution, total cell number or subset yield. Regulatory and stem cell-like memory subsets were obtained from only 8 patients and roughly 8 healthy donors, while naive and central memory subsets were obtained from all 30 or so donors. The study compared the TCRB repertoires of sorted circulating CD4+ T cell subsets in recently diagnosed type 1 diabetes patients with those in matched healthy donors. A total of 107,917,701 sorted cells were examined across all samples, and the number of cells per subset was strongly correlated with RNA yield.

The CDR3 goes from the cysteine to the phenylalanine over 13 residues. Kept here is only the CDR3 DNA, which spans 39 bases and is read in frame from base 1. CDR1 and CDR2, looked up from the germline V gene (reference sequence), are SEHNR and FQNEAQ. V and J are trimmed by 6 bases and 5 bases, and the gene matches miss 6 bases of the junction. A single peripheral blood draw of approximately 100 mL on average was collected from each donor into heparinised tubes. A BD FACSAria II was used to sort naive, central memory, regulatory and stem cell-like memory CD4+ T cells with a panel that included CD45RO, CCR7, CD25, CD127, CD95 and CD27. A purity above 95% was achieved for all sorted populations. PBMCs were separated immediately by Lymphoprep density gradient centrifugation and were stained directly, without being cultured. So that batch effects would be minimized, each experiment stained and sorted samples in pairs, pairing one healthy donor with one patient.

Broad study findings and their caveats: Fewer insertions and more nucleotide deletions at VDJ recombination sites were observed in patients with type 1 diabetes, implying thymic rearrangement abnormalities. Because the HLA sub-analyses included only small numbers of individuals, any influence of HLA type on TCRB rearrangement was left unresolved. Sequencing cDNA rather than genomic DNA could over-represent highly expressing activated cells, although activation and CD3 levels did not differ between groups. PCR may preferentially amplify shorter templates, but because patient and control samples were amplified and corrected together, any resulting skew would affect both groups equally. The naive, central memory and regulatory TCRB repertoires appeared to resemble one another more closely among patients than among healthy donors. A moderate but significant shortening of TCRB CDR3 length was observed in type 1 diabetes patients in all four CD4+ subsets.

This clone was detected a few times. Its recognized antigen is unknown. No base qualities exist here, and no much larger clone lies one base off it. The entire amount of isolated RNA was reverse transcribed using the High Capacity cDNA Reverse Transcription Kit, so the sequenced TCRB transcripts were expressed ones. Deep immunoSEQ sequencing was applied to naive, central memory and regulatory T cell samples, giving an average of about 3.8 million total reads per sample. Sorted cells were lysed in RLT buffer, and RNA was extracted using DNase-treated RNeasy Micro or Mini kits according to cell number. Each cell subset was processed separately to prevent cross-contamination, with patient and healthy donor samples processed together. The immunoSEQ multiplex PCR was used to amplify TCRB sequences from cDNA, yielding 87-bp fragments that span the CDR3 region. The amplicons were sequenced using the Illumina HiSeq platform. Per the source publication's procedure: PCR bias was computationally corrected using synthetic template baselines, reads within Hamming distance 2 were collapsed, and singletons that could not be merged were discarded. By aligning reads against IMGT, V, D and J genes, CDR3 length, and insertions or deletions at six rearrangement sites were assigned. Within each subset, clonotype counts were normalized to the number of sorted cells before true diversity and Gini coefficients were calculated with the tcR R package. The overlap coefficient, calculated on TCRB nucleotide sequences, was used to quantify repertoire sharing. TCRdb took over this immuneACCESS table, retaining in-frame rearrangements with V and J assigned. Such tables are incomplete; in checked studies, under half of the missing clones stem from an unresolved V gene, and the remainder is unexplained. V, J and clone size are those of that table, while D and trimming were read from the DNA. Present in this sample are 130,000 or so clones, 9% to 10% of which were seen just once. The ten largest clones represent approximately 0.65% of the sample.

What was sequenced was central memory CD4+ T cells from blood. The rearrangement combines TRBV7-9 with TRBJ2-5; 7 nucleotides in the junction match TRBD2. The TCR was taken from a woman aged 40 to 50 in good health. The CDR3 is CASSRGGDETQYF. The DNA sequence reads TGTGCCAGCAGTCGCGGGGGTGACGAGACCCAGTACTTC.